The 16 T cell receptor beta chains reported below all come from one sample, sequenced in a study of shared T cell receptors in the human thymus. Sequenced by immunoSEQ multiplex PCR; TCRdb stores in-frame clones only, minus some. Here the sample spans just under 550,000 clones, around three quarters being singletons. This sample also appeared in a second study, on human thymus T cells.

Material: thymocytes. All receptors derive from a boy in the first two years of life with a congenital heart defect.

The count of this clone is one. V is TRBV4-2 and J is TRBJ2-1, with TRBD2 matching over 11 bases. The V and J ends lost 0 bases and 4 bases, in that order; junction bases with no gene match: 8. The CDR3 is made up of 18 amino acids. The germline gives CDR1 LGHNA, CDR2 YNFKEQ. The CDR3 here is CASSQDQLAGEGYNEQFF. The CDR3 DNA sequence: TGTGCCAGCAGCCAAGATCAACTAGCGGGAGAGGGGTACAATGAGCAGTTCTTC.

This clone appeared once. The chain is built from TRBV4-3 and TRBJ2-7, with D perhaps matching TRBD1 (6 bases). There are 16 residues in the CDR3. Trimming removed 0 bases at V and 0 bases at J, with 12 bases between. Germline loops: CDR1 LGHNA, CDR2 YSLEER. CDR3 sequence: CASSQDSRGHSYEQYF. DNA for the CDR3: TGCGCCAGCAGCCAAGATAGCAGGGGTCACTCCTACGAGCAGTACTTC.

This chain links TRBV7-2 with TRBJ2-4; tentative D call: TRBD2 (6 bases). Deletions cut 5 bases from V and 6 bases from J, with 17 bases between. CDR3 length: 15 residues. Per the germline V gene, CDR1 is SGHTA and CDR2 is FQGNSA. The CDR3 nucleotides read TGTGCCAGCAGCCGCCCGAGGAGGGCAGGAAACATTCAGTACTTC. Residues: CASSRPRRAGNIQYF.

This chain connects TRBV11-2 to TRBJ2-1, with 11 bases identical to TRBD2. The CDR3 covers 17 residues. The V and J ends lost 5 bases and 2 bases, in that order; junction bases with no gene match: 8. From germline, CDR1 is SGHAT and CDR2 FQNNGV. The CDR3 loop reads CASSGGLAGPTYNEQFF. The CDR3 DNA reads as TGTGCCAGCAGCGGAGGACTAGCGGGCCCGACCTACAATGAGCAGTTCTTC.

The chain couples TRBV27 to TRBJ2-3; 7 bases line up with TRBD1. Germline V gene data show CDR1 as MNHEY and CDR2 as SMNVEV (reference sequence). Losses at the gene ends were 2 bases for V and 1 base for J; bases not matched to a gene: 9. The CDR3 contains 17 residues. CDR3 sequence: CASSLRRQGGGTDTQYF. CDR3 coding DNA: TGTGCCAGCAGTTTAAGGCGACAGGGCGGTGGCACAGATACGCAGTATTTT.

The J gene is TRBJ2-2, the V gene TRBV28, with D possibly matching TRBD1 (6 bases). Trimming took off 2 bases at V and 3 bases at J, with 10 bases between the two ends. The germline V gene encodes CDR1 MDHEN and CDR2 SYDVKM. This CDR3 has 15 residues. This CDR3 is CASSLTGLDTGELFF. CDR3 in DNA: TGTGCCAGCAGTTTAACAGGGTTGGACACCGGGGAGCTGTTTTTT.

V is TRBV27 and J is TRBJ1-5, with D unresolved. Germline loops: CDR1 MNHEY, CDR2 SMNVEV (reference sequence). Trimming took off 6 bases at V and 7 bases at J, with 16 bases between the two ends. The CDR3 spans 14 residues. This CDR3 reads CASSPEGGQQPQHF. The CDR3 region has the DNA TGTGCCAGCAGCCCGGAAGGCGGGCAGCAGCCCCAGCATTTT.

The J gene is TRBJ1-4, the V gene TRBV2; possible D gene TRBD1, 6 bases. The length of the CDR3 is 12 residues. CDR1 is SNHLY and CDR2 is FYNNEI in the germline V gene. V was pared by 0 bases and J by 16 bases, with 12 bases between. The CDR3 DNA sequence: TGTGCCAGCAGTGAAGCGCACAGGGTAACGTTTTTT. As protein: CASSEAHRVTFF.

This rearrangement joins TRBV21-1 to TRBJ2-2; the DNA was not compared with TRBD1, the D call given in the table. TRBV21-1 is flagged as a pseudogene. The length of the CDR3 is 18 residues. The CDR3 protein is CASSQHDRGGTNTGELFF. In DNA, the CDR3 is TGTGCCAGCAGCCAACATGACAGGGGCGGTACGAACACCGGGGAGCTGTTTTTT.

This clone has just a few counts. The chain has TRBV28 and TRBJ1-5; D call uncertain. Germline values: CDR1 MDHEN, CDR2 SYDVKM. The CDR3 has 17 residues. Between the trimmed V and J ends, which lost 2 bases and 2 bases, there was a span of 16 bases. The CDR3 DNA reads as TGTGCCAGCAGTTTACTGCCCCCTGCCGGGGGCAATCAGCCCCAGCATTTT. Its protein is CASSLLPPAGGNQPQHF.

The chain uses TRBV27 and TRBJ2-7; D ambiguous. There are 13 residues in the CDR3. Germline V CDR1 and CDR2: MNHEY, SMNVEV (reference sequence). The V end was cut by 3 bases, the J end by 4 bases, with 10 bases between. The CDR3 loop is CASSFKLRYEQYF. CDR3 DNA sequence: TGTGCCAGCAGTTTTAAACTACGGTACGAGCAGTACTTC.

This clone occurred a few times. The rearrangement links TRBV19 to TRBJ1-5; D gene unclear. The V end lost 6 bases, the J end lost 0 bases, and 9 bases lay between the germline ends. The CDR3 runs 14 residues. Germline CDR1 is LNHDA and CDR2 is SQIVND (reference sequence). The CDR3 region is CASSRTHSNQPQHF. CDR3 sequence (DNA): TGTGCCAGTAGCAGAACCCATAGCAATCAGCCCCAGCATTTT.

Concerning this clone: Other DNA sequences in the same sample also yield this CDR3. The genes are TRBV9 and TRBJ1-3; D might be TRBD1 (6 bases). V was trimmed by 0 bases and J by 4 bases, leaving 11 bases between them. CDR1 is SGDLS and CDR2 is YYNGEE in the germline V gene. This CDR3 has 15 residues. CDR3 region: CASSVGGGSGNTIYF. The CDR3 region has the DNA TGTGCCAGCAGCGTAGGGGGGGGCTCGGGAAACACCATATATTTT.

The chain employs TRBV19 and TRBJ1-2; 9 nucleotides align to TRBD1. V trimming: 2 bases; J trimming: 4 bases; junction bases outside the gene matches: 5. The V gene's germline CDR1 is LNHDA and CDR2 SQIVND (reference sequence). The CDR3 covers 15 residues. The CDR3 DNA reads as TGTGCCAGTAGTATACGACAGGGGGGGGGCTATGGCTACACCTTC. It translates to CASSIRQGGGYGYTF.

This CDR3 is CASSRRGPYNEQFF. CDR3 bases: TGTGCCAGCAGCCGGCGGGGCCCCTACAATGAGCAGTTCTTC. The genes are TRBV9 and TRBJ2-1; possibly TRBD2 for D (6 bases). V lost 4 bases and J 2 bases, leaving 10 bases between the germline ends. The V gene's germline CDR1 is SGDLS and CDR2 YYNGEE. The CDR3 runs 14 residues.

The chain employs TRBV11-3 and TRBJ2-1; D might be TRBD2 (6 bases). This CDR3 has 15 residues. Germline V gene data show CDR1 as SGHNT and CDR2 as YENEEA. V was pared by 5 bases and J by 2 bases, with 13 bases between. The CDR3 coding sequence is TGTGCCAGCAGCCCCGGGAGTTCCCCCTACAATGAGCAGTTCTTC. It yields the protein CASSPGSSPYNEQFF.